The 2 T cell receptor beta chains listed next were all sequenced from one sample in a study of blood T cell repertoires in COVID-19. This table comes from immunoSEQ multiplex PCR, and its TCRdb copy is limited to in-frame clones, with some not included. The table records about 220,000 clones, 80% to 90% of them present only once. Sequences were obtained from peripheral blood. These receptors were taken from a man aged 35 to 55 with acute or convalescent COVID-19.

This chain connects TRBV19 to TRBJ1-1; D ambiguous. The CDR3 runs 13 residues. The germline CDR1 and CDR2 sequences are LNHDA and SQIVND (reference sequence). Deletions cut 2 bases from V and 0 bases from J, with 4 bases between. The DNA for the CDR3 is TGTGCCAGTAGTATAAACATGAACACTGAAGCTTTCTTT. Its translation is CASSINMNTEAFF.

In DNA form, the CDR3 reads TGTGCCAGCACCCCGGTGTTTTCTGGGGCCAACGTCCTGACTTTC. Protein: CASTPVFSGANVLTF. V and J are TRBV6-5 and TRBJ2-6; D is unresolved. The CDR3 is 15 residues long. Germline assignment: CDR1 MNHEY and CDR2 SVGAGI. Trimming shortened V by 7 bases and J by 1 base, and 11 bases separated the two germline ends.